These 3 T cell receptor beta chains came from one sample sequenced in a study of shared clonotypes between healthy human individuals. Data came from immunoSEQ multiplex PCR; TCRdb stores just in-frame clones and leaves some out. The sample comprises 1,500,000 or so clones, approximately 98.5% of which are singletons, and under 0.45% rests with the top ten. Sequencing was carried out using naive CD4+ T cells sorted from blood. Indicated subset: CD45RA+ positively selected. All receptors come from a man younger than 40 in good health.

This chain links TRBV27 with TRBJ1-5; 8 bases map to TRBD1. With 6 bases clipped from V and 11 bases from J, the junction kept 3 bases outside the gene matches. CDR3 length: 11 residues. The germline V gene has CDR1 MNHEY and CDR2 SMNVEV (reference sequence). The CDR3 DNA is TGTGCCAGCAGGACAGGGGAGGCCCAGCATTTT. This sequence encodes CASRTGEAQHF.

The chain links TRBV10-3 to TRBJ2-7; tentative D call: TRBD2 (6 bases). Germline assignment: CDR1 ENHRY and CDR2 SYGVKD. This CDR3 has 13 residues. V lost 8 bases and J lost 7, with 18 bases in between. The CDR3 coding sequence is TGTGCCATCCAGGGATCCCGGGAGATAGAGCAGTACTTC. Amino acids: CAIQGSREIEQYF.

The rearrangement uses TRBV9 and TRBJ1-2; possibly TRBD1 for D (5 bases). CDR1 and CDR2 from the germline V gene are SGDLS and YYNGEE. CDR3 size: 12 residues. Trimming stripped 4 bases from V and 4 bases from J, with 8 bases between. CDR3 region: CASSSTVYGYTF. The CDR3 coding sequence is TGTGCCAGCAGCTCGACAGTCTATGGCTACACCTTC.